These 29 T cell receptor beta chains came from one sample sequenced in a study of blood T cell repertoires in COVID-19. Profiling relied on immunoSEQ multiplex PCR, and the TCRdb table lists in-frame clones only, not all of them. In the table there are over 65,000 clones, roughly 82% of which are singletons. Sequencing was performed on peripheral blood. These receptors were collected from a man of 80 years or more with active COVID-19.

V is TRBV6-2 or TRBV6-3 and J is TRBJ2-7, with 7 bases aligning to TRBD1. This CDR3 has 15 residues. Losses at the gene ends were 6 bases for V and 3 bases for J; bases not matched to a gene: 11. Germline CDR1 is MNHEY and CDR2 is SVGEGT. CDR3 coding DNA: TGTGCCAGCAGCCAGGGACAGACAGTAGTCTACGAGCAGTACTTC. It yields the protein CASSQGQTVVYEQYF.

V is TRBV5-1 and J is TRBJ2-5, with TRBD2 matching over 10 bases. The CDR3 covers 16 residues. V dropped 3 bases and J dropped 5; count of bases not matched to a gene: 10. In germline, CDR1 is SGHRS, CDR2 YFSETQ. CDR3: CASSSGTSDRSETQYF. The CDR3 DNA sequence: TGCGCCAGCAGCTCTGGGACTAGCGACCGCTCGGAGACCCAGTACTTC.

The chain has TRBV14 and TRBJ2-1; 8 bases align to TRBD2. Germline loops: CDR1 SGHDN, CDR2 FVKESK. The V gene end was trimmed by 5 bases and the J gene end by 7 bases; junction bases not matched to a gene: 13. This CDR3 is built from 16 residues. The DNA for the CDR3 is TGTGCCAGCAGCTTAACCCGGGGGGGGCTTGGGAATGAGCAGTTCTTC. Its translation is CASSLTRGGLGNEQFF.

The chain recombines TRBV4-2 with TRBJ1-4, with TRBD1 identical over 7 bases. The V gene's germline CDR1 is LGHNA and CDR2 YNFKEQ. J gave up 3 bases and V 3 bases, and 4 bases lay outside the gene matches. This CDR3 is 15 amino acids long. CDR3 bases: TGTGCCAGCAGCCAGGCCCAGGGGGCTAATGAAAAACTGTTTTTT. It is translated as CASSQAQGANEKLFF.

The J gene is TRBJ1-1, the V gene TRBV5-1; TRBD1 agrees at 7 bases. The V and J ends lost 4 bases and 4 bases, in that order; junction bases with no gene match: 19. The CDR3 length is 18 residues. Germline V CDR1 and CDR2: SGHRS, YFSETQ. CDR3 loop: CASSTTQGGLGYGTEAFF. The CDR3 region has the DNA TGCGCCAGCAGCACGACGCAGGGGGGACTCGGGTATGGCACTGAAGCTTTCTTT.

The gene calls are TRBV27 and TRBJ2-7; D ambiguous. The CDR3 extends over 12 amino acids. The V gene lost 5 bases and the J gene lost 6 bases, with 11 bases spanning the gap. Germline V gene data show CDR1 as MNHEY and CDR2 as SMNVEV (reference sequence). CDR3 sequence (DNA): TGTGCCAGCAGTACGAGAACAGCCGAGCAGTACTTC. Translation: CASSTRTAEQYF.

The genes are TRBV6-6 and TRBJ2-1; 14 bases are a match to TRBD2. This CDR3 is built from 15 residues. The germline V gene encodes CDR1 MNHNY and CDR2 SVGAGI (reference sequence). V was pared by 7 bases and J by 5 bases, with 4 bases of the junction left unmatched. CDR3 sequence: CASNSGLAGDNEQFF. CDR3 coding DNA: TGTGCCAGCAACTCGGGACTAGCGGGAGACAATGAGCAGTTCTTC.

V and J are TRBV7-3 and TRBJ2-3, with D possibly TRBD2 on 6 matching bases. Germline CDR1 is SGHTA and CDR2 is FQGTGA. V dropped 5 bases and J dropped 9 bases, with 12 bases sitting between them. This CDR3 has 12 residues. CDR3 nucleotides: TGTGCCAGCAGCGAATACGCGGGAACGCAGTATTTT. As protein: CASSEYAGTQYF.

The J gene is TRBJ1-5, the V gene TRBV27; 11 positions agree with TRBD1. The CDR3 length is 15 residues. The V and J ends lost 3 bases and 4 bases, in that order; junction bases with no gene match: 2. CDR1 is MNHEY and CDR2 is SMNVEV in the germline V gene (reference sequence). The CDR3 bases are TGTGCCAGCAGTTTCGGGACAGGGGGAAATCAGCCCCAGCATTTT. Its translation: CASSFGTGGNQPQHF.

V is TRBV6-2 or TRBV6-3 and J is TRBJ2-5, with 7 positions matching TRBD2. Trimming removed 2 bases from V and 4 bases from J; junction bases left unmatched: 7. This CDR3 spans 15 amino acids. The germline gives CDR1 MNHEY, CDR2 SVGEGT. The CDR3 protein is CASSYVGGPGETQYF. In DNA, the CDR3 is TGTGCCAGCAGTTACGTGGGAGGGCCCGGAGAGACCCAGTACTTC.

The chain uses TRBV6-6 and TRBJ2-5; 7 positions match TRBD2. In germline, CDR1 is MNHNY, CDR2 SVGAGI (reference sequence). This CDR3 spans 15 amino acids. V shed 5 bases and J 5 bases; nucleotides not matched to a gene: 11. CDR3 nucleotide sequence: TGTGCCAGCAGTCTAGGCGGGGGATTTAAGGAGACCCAGTACTTC. It yields the protein CASSLGGGFKETQYF.

This clone occurred once. This chain connects TRBV2 to TRBJ2-3; D not certain. The CDR3 runs 14 residues. Germline loops: CDR1 SNHLY, CDR2 FYNNEI. Trimming cost V 4 bases and J 0 bases, with 8 bases left between them. CDR3 bases: TGTGCCAGCAGTGCAGACTCTAGCACAGATACGCAGTATTTT. Its translation is CASSADSSTDTQYF.

The rearrangement joins TRBV28 to TRBJ1-1; 8 nucleotides match TRBD1. The germline V gene has CDR1 MDHEN and CDR2 SYDVKM. V lost 2 bases to trimming and J lost 3 bases; unmatched junction nucleotides: 8. The CDR3 has 16 residues. The CDR3 nucleotides read TGTGCCAGCAGTTTAGCCTTGGGACAGGCGGACACTGAAGCTTTCTTT. This gives the protein CASSLALGQADTEAFF.

The gene calls are TRBV4-3 and TRBJ2-1; D perhaps matches TRBD2 (5 bases). The CDR3 contains 13 residues. Germline loops: CDR1 LGHNA, CDR2 YSLEER. The V and J ends lost 0 bases and 10 bases respectively, with 10 bases between them. CDR3 protein: CASSQEGWEEQFF. CDR3 bases: TGCGCCAGCAGCCAAGAGGGGTGGGAGGAGCAGTTCTTC.

This clone was seen a single time. The chain links TRBV18 to TRBJ2-6; the D gene is possibly TRBD1 (5 bases). This CDR3 comprises 17 residues. The germline V gene encodes CDR1 KGHSH and CDR2 LQKENI. Trimming stripped 3 bases from V and 0 bases from J, with 12 bases between. CDR3 coding DNA: TGTGCCAGCTCACCTCAGGGTGGCGCCTCTGGGGCCAACGTCCTGACTTTC. Translating it yields CASSPQGGASGANVLTF. Full variable domain (remainder filled in from reference TRBV18 and TRBJ2-6): NAGVMQNPRHLVRRRGQEARLRCSPMKGHSHVYWYRQLPEEGLKFMVYLQKENIIDESGMPKERFSAEFPKEGPSILRIQQVVRGDSAAYFCASSPQGGASGANVLTFGAGSRLTVL.

Comment on this clone: One end of the junction is discordant with germline, which a read error may explain. The rearrangement links TRBV19 to TRBJ1-2; weak D call: TRBD1 (5 bases). The CDR3 spans 15 residues. Germline V gives CDR1 LNHDA, CDR2 SQIVND (reference sequence). Here the CDR3 reads CASTPGDRSHYGYIF. The CDR3 bases are TGTGCCAGTACCCCGGGGGACCGGAGTCACTATGGCTACATCTTC.

The chain recombines TRBV9 with TRBJ2-3, with 9 bases that match TRBD2. From germline, CDR1 is SGDLS and CDR2 YYNGEE. The CDR3 length is 15 residues. Unmatched junction bases numbered 7, after V lost 4 bases and J lost 4 bases. CDR3 coding DNA: TGTGCCAGCAGCCCTAGCGGGAAACGACCAGATACGCAGTATTTT. Its protein product is CASSPSGKRPDTQYF.

This chain joins TRBV2 and TRBJ2-5, with a tentative D call TRBD2 (5 bases). The CDR3 contains 13 residues. The ends were cut back, 3 bases at V and 5 bases at J, with 10 bases in the middle. Germline CDR1 reads SNHLY; CDR2 reads FYNNEI. The CDR3 loop reads CASSDPSRETQYF. The DNA of the CDR3 is TGTGCCAGCAGTGACCCTAGCCGGGAGACCCAGTACTTC.

The chain combines TRBV20-1 with TRBJ1-3; D ambiguous. The CDR3 consists of 13 residues. The V gene's germline CDR1 is DFQATT and CDR2 SNEGSKA (reference sequence). V was pared by 3 bases and J by 0 bases, with 6 bases between. CDR3: CSASRGSGNTIYF. The CDR3 nucleotides read TGCAGTGCTAGTCGGGGCTCTGGAAACACCATATATTTT.

This chain uses TRBV23-1 with TRBJ1-2; 11 bases match TRBD1. TRBV23-1 is marked as an open reading frame, function uncertain. The CDR3 is made up of 17 amino acids. V shed 3 bases, J shed 5 bases, and the junction held 11 bases outside the gene matches. CDR3: CASSHRTRTGGVYGYTF. CDR3 coding DNA: TGCGCCAGCAGTCACCGAACCAGGACAGGGGGCGTGTATGGCTACACCTTC.

For this clone: Without the conserved terminal phenylalanine or tryptophan, this CDR3 likely stems from a read error. J is TRBJ1-5 and V is TRBV2, with unresolved D. Trimming shortened V by 1 base and J by 0 bases, and 7 bases separated the two germline ends. The CDR3 sequence is 15 residues long. Germline-derived CDR1 and CDR2 are SNHLY and FYNNEI. The CDR3 sequence: CASSEGGYSNQPQHL. The CDR3 region has the DNA TGTGCCAGCAGTGAAGGTGGTTATAGCAATCAGCCCCAGCATCTT.

V usage is TRBV12-5 and J usage is TRBJ1-1; D not certain. The CDR3 length is 15 residues. V lost 1 base and J lost 0, with 9 bases in between. CDR1 is LGHNT, CDR2 FRNRAP, per germline. This chain's CDR3 is CASGLAPGVNTEAFF. Here the CDR3 DNA reads TGTGCTAGTGGTTTGGCCCCCGGAGTGAACACTGAAGCTTTCTTT.

This rearrangement joins TRBV20-1 to TRBJ1-4; perhaps TRBD1 as D (6 bases). Trimming pared 3 bases from V and 8 bases from J, leaving 22 bases between. This CDR3 comprises 16 residues. Germline V gene sequence: CDR1 DFQATT, CDR2 SNEGSKA (reference sequence). The CDR3, as DNA: TGCAGTGCTAGTACCGGGGGGGCGGGTCTAAAGGAAAAACTGTTTTTT. Translating gives CSASTGGAGLKEKLFF.

CDR3 residues: CASSQEATGVQPQHF. CDR3 DNA: TGCGCCAGCAGCCAAGAGGCGACAGGGGTTCAGCCCCAGCATTTT. The chain links TRBV4-1 to TRBJ1-5; 8 nucleotides agree with TRBD1. Germline trimming cut 0 bases from V and 6 bases from J; bases unmatched to any gene: 4. Germline CDR1 reads MGHRA; CDR2 reads YSYEKL. CDR3 length: 15 amino acids.

V and J are TRBV28 and TRBJ2-7, with D perhaps matching TRBD2 (6 bases). The CDR3 extends over 16 amino acids. CDR1 MDHEN and CDR2 SYDVKM come from the germline V gene. The V and J ends lost 6 bases and 4 bases respectively, with 22 bases between them. CDR3 sequence (DNA): TGTGCCAGCAGCCCCGGGCTGGGACTTGGGGCATACGAGCAGTACTTC. It codes for CASSPGLGLGAYEQYF.

V is TRBV5-6 and J is TRBJ2-7; 9 bases are a match to TRBD1. V lost 0 bases, J lost 4 bases, and 8 bases stayed unmatched. The CDR3 extends over 16 amino acids. Germline V gene lookup returns CDR1 SGHDT and CDR2 YYEEEE. Here the CDR3 DNA reads TGTGCCAGCAGCTTGGCCTTAGGGACAGGGTCGTACGAGCAGTACTTC. Its protein is CASSLALGTGSYEQYF.

The chain carries TRBV5-5 and TRBJ2-5; D call uncertain. V was pared by 0 bases and J by 1 base, with 10 bases between. The CDR3 is 15 residues long. The V gene's germline CDR1 is SGHKS and CDR2 YYEKEE (reference sequence). CDR3 in amino acids: CASSLEWSGQETQYF. CDR3 nucleotide sequence: TGTGCCAGCAGCTTGGAGTGGTCCGGCCAAGAGACCCAGTACTTC. Together with reference TRBV5-5 and TRBJ2-5, the CDR3 gives the full variable domain: DAGVTQSPTHLIKTRGQQVTLRCSPISGHKSVSWYQQVLGQGPQFIFQYYEKEERGRGNFPDRFSARQFPNYSSELNVNALLLGDSALYLCASSLEWSGQETQYFGPGTRLLVL.

The chain joins TRBV29-1 to TRBJ2-1; perhaps TRBD1 as D (5 bases). In germline, CDR1 is SQVTM, CDR2 ANQGSEA. This CDR3 contains 12 residues. Trimming left V 4 bases short and J 4 bases short, with 8 bases between. In nucleotides, the CDR3 is TGCAGCGTTGGACAGATATACAATGAGCAGTTCTTC. It translates to CSVGQIYNEQFF.

J is TRBJ1-1 and V is TRBV2; 7 positions match TRBD1. This CDR3 has 14 amino acids. CDR1 is SNHLY, CDR2 FYNNEI, per germline. V dropped 6 bases and J dropped 8; count of bases not matched to a gene: 12. CDR3 nucleotide sequence: TGTGCCAGCAGGCGCCAGGGGGAGTTCGACGAAGCTTTCTTT. This gives the protein CASRRQGEFDEAFF. The full variable domain, in which reference TRBV2 and TRBJ1-1 provide the parts outside the CDR3, is EPEVTQTPSHQVTQMGQEVILRCVPISNHLYFYWYRQILGQKVEFLVSFYNNEISEKSEIFDDQFSVERPDGSNFTLKIRSTKLEDSAMYFCASRRQGEFDEAFFGQGTRLTVV.